This passage covers 25 T cell receptor beta chains from one sample sequenced in a study of cytomegalovirus exposure and HLA in healthy donors. Data came from immunoSEQ multiplex PCR; TCRdb stores just in-frame clones and leaves some out. The sample yields some 90,000 clones, roughly 87% seen once. The sample comprised PBMCs. These receptors all come from a man aged 18-30 years in good health and CMV-seropositive.

CDR3: CASSLNGVTPLHF. The CDR3 DNA follows: TGTGCCAGCAGTTTAAATGGAGTCACACCCCTCCACTTT. The chain couples TRBV27 to TRBJ1-6; D gene uncertain. V gave up 2 bases and J gave up 11 bases, with 10 bases separating them. The CDR3 spans 13 residues. Looked up from germline, CDR1 is MNHEY and CDR2 is SMNVEV (reference sequence).

The chain recombines TRBV27 with TRBJ1-2; D is undetermined. Trimming pared 6 bases from V and 10 bases from J, leaving 12 bases between. Germline V CDR1 and CDR2: MNHEY, SMNVEV (reference sequence). This CDR3 spans 11 amino acids. DNA for the CDR3: TGTGCCAGCAGCGGCTCGGGATTCTACACCTTC. Translating it yields CASSGSGFYTF.

DNA for the CDR3: TGTGCCAGCAGTCAGCAGGGAATTTCGGAGACCCAGTACTTC. It translates to CASSQQGISETQYF. The V call is TRBV6-5, the J call TRBJ2-5; TRBD1 is a possible D gene (5 bases). Germline CDR1 MNHEY, CDR2 SVGAGI. V was shortened by 5 bases and J by 5 bases, with 15 bases between the two germline ends. This CDR3 contains 14 residues.

The rearrangement uses TRBV9 and TRBJ2-3; weak D call: TRBD1 (6 bases). V was clipped by 4 bases and J by 4 bases, with 13 bases between them. CDR1 and CDR2 (germline): SGDLS, YYNGEE. This CDR3 is 14 amino acids long. The CDR3 loop is CASSIRDIADTQYF. The CDR3, as DNA: TGTGCCAGCAGCATCCGGGACATTGCAGATACGCAGTATTTT.

The chain employs TRBV7-9 and TRBJ2-7, with 9 bases fitting TRBD2. With 3 bases clipped from V and 2 bases from J, the junction kept 2 bases outside the gene matches. Germline-derived CDR1 and CDR2 are SEHNR and FQNEAQ (reference sequence). This CDR3 comprises 14 residues. This CDR3 is CASSFVAGAYEQYF. For the CDR3, the DNA is TGTGCCAGCAGCTTCGTAGCGGGGGCCTACGAGCAGTACTTC.

This clone came up a few times. The V gene is TRBV27, the J gene TRBJ2-7; the match to TRBD2 covers 7 bases. The ends lost 6 bases at V and 4 bases at J; junction bases unmatched: 9. The CDR3 runs 14 residues. Germline loops: CDR1 MNHEY, CDR2 SMNVEV (reference sequence). The CDR3 DNA is TGTGCCAGCAGCCCGAGGGAGGGCTTGTACGAGCAGTACTTC. Translating gives CASSPREGLYEQYF.

The CDR3 loop is CASSFFRGQMNTEAFF. CDR3 nucleotide sequence: TGTGCCAGCAGCTTCTTCAGGGGGCAGATGAACACTGAAGCTTTCTTT. The V and J genes are TRBV5-8 and TRBJ1-1; 8 nucleotides agree with TRBD1. V lost 2 bases and J lost 0; bases outside the gene matches: 6. The CDR3 consists of 16 residues. The germline gives CDR1 SGHTS, CDR2 YDEGEE.

This chain connects TRBV28 to TRBJ2-1; TRBD1 matches 7 bases. The germline V gene encodes CDR1 MDHEN and CDR2 SYDVKM. The CDR3 loop spans 14 amino acids. V trimming: 4 bases; J trimming: 6 bases; junction bases outside the gene matches: 6. CDR3 bases: TGTGCCAGCAGTTGGGGGCCAGGGGGCAATGAGCAGTTCTTC. Its protein is CASSWGPGGNEQFF.

This chain uses TRBV7-2 with TRBJ1-4; no clear D. The germline CDR1 and CDR2 sequences are SGHTA and FQGNSA. CDR3 length equals 14 residues. Trimming cost V 3 bases and J 4 bases, with 9 bases left between them. The CDR3 nucleotides read TGTGCCAGCAGCTTCTACAACAGTAATGAAAAACTGTTTTTT. This encodes CASSFYNSNEKLFF.

This clone occurred once. This chain links TRBV7-2 with TRBJ1-5, with D possibly being TRBD1 (6 bases). Trimming stripped 1 base from V and 5 bases from J, with 9 bases between. CDR3 length equals 14 residues. The germline V gene encodes CDR1 SGHTA and CDR2 FQGNSA. This chain's CDR3 is CASSLVSGDQPQHF. DNA for the CDR3: TGTGCCAGCAGCTTAGTGTCAGGGGATCAGCCCCAGCATTTT.

This clone was recorded only once. This chain connects TRBV2 to TRBJ2-7, with 10 nucleotides matching TRBD2. CDR3 length equals 14 residues. Per the germline V gene, CDR1 is SNHLY and CDR2 is FYNNEI. Trimming cost V 6 bases and J 8 bases; bases outside gene matches: 10. The DNA of the CDR3 is TGTGCCAGCAGGGCAATGTCTAGCGGGGGAAAGCAGTACTTC. Protein: CASRAMSSGGKQYF.

V gene TRBV27 combines with J gene TRBJ2-6; D remains unclear. In germline, CDR1 is MNHEY, CDR2 SMNVEV (reference sequence). V was shortened by 2 bases and J by 0 bases, with 11 bases between the two germline ends. This CDR3 comprises 17 residues. The CDR3 reads CASSLRENYSGANVLTF. The DNA of the CDR3 is TGTGCCAGCAGTTTAAGAGAGAATTACTCTGGGGCCAACGTCCTGACTTTC.

The chain is built from TRBV9 and TRBJ2-5; possible D gene TRBD2, 7 bases. Deletions cut 3 bases from V and 5 bases from J, with 14 bases between. Germline assignment: CDR1 SGDLS and CDR2 YYNGEE. The CDR3 has 14 amino acids. Written as DNA, the CDR3 is TGTGCCAGCAGCGACCCCAGGGGAGGGGAGACCCAGTACTTC. Translation gives CASSDPRGGETQYF.

The CDR3 spells CASKDDRDPGANVLTF. For the CDR3, the DNA is TGCGCCAGCAAGGATGACAGGGATCCTGGGGCCAACGTCCTGACTTTC. The genes are TRBV5-1 and TRBJ2-6, with 7 bases identical to TRBD1. Losses at the gene ends were 6 bases for V and 2 bases for J; bases not matched to a gene: 8. The CDR3 has 16 amino acids. Germline loops: CDR1 SGHRS, CDR2 YFSETQ. Full variable domain (remainder filled in from reference TRBV5-1 and TRBJ2-6): KAGVTQTPRYLIKTRGQQVTLSCSPISGHRSVSWYQQTPGQGLQFLFEYFSETQRNKGNFPGRFSGRQFSNSRSEMNVSTLELGDSALYLCASKDDRDPGANVLTFGAGSRLTVL.

The chain uses TRBV5-1 and TRBJ1-4; perhaps TRBD1 as D (6 bases). V lost 5 bases to trimming and J lost 6 bases, with 14 bases between them. The CDR3 consists of 14 residues. Germline V lookup: CDR1 SGHRS, CDR2 YFSETQ. The CDR3 here is CASRLGTPDEKLFF. DNA of the CDR3: TGCGCCAGCAGGCTTGGGACACCAGATGAAAAACTGTTTTTT. Using reference TRBV5-1 and TRBJ1-4 for the parts outside the CDR3, the full variable domain is KAGVTQTPRYLIKTRGQQVTLSCSPISGHRSVSWYQQTPGQGLQFLFEYFSETQRNKGNFPGRFSGRQFSNSRSEMNVSTLELGDSALYLCASRLGTPDEKLFFGSGTQLSVL.

The rearrangement joins TRBV25-1 to TRBJ2-1; 12 nucleotides line up with TRBD2. Germline CDR1 and CDR2: MGHDK and SYGVNS. The CDR3 is 16 residues long. Unmatched junction bases numbered 4, after V lost 2 bases and J lost 5 bases. The CDR3 sequence is CASSEPSGREDNEQFF. DNA for the CDR3: TGTGCCAGCAGTGAACCTAGCGGGAGGGAAGACAATGAGCAGTTCTTC. The full variable domain, completed using reference TRBV25-1 and TRBJ2-1, is EADIYQTPRYLVIGTGKKITLECSQTMGHDKMYWYQQDPGMELHLIHYSYGVNSTEKGDLSSESTVSRIRTEHFPLTLESARPSHTSQYLCASSEPSGREDNEQFFGPGTRLTVL.

This chain connects TRBV19 to TRBJ1-5; 9 positions agree with TRBD1. Unmatched junction bases numbered 3, after V lost 3 bases and J lost 6 bases. Germline values: CDR1 LNHDA, CDR2 SQIVND (reference sequence). The CDR3 is 14 residues long. This chain's CDR3 is CASSMTGGFQPQHF. For the CDR3, the DNA is TGTGCCAGTAGTATGACAGGGGGTTTTCAGCCCCAGCATTTT.

The CDR3 region is CASSWGTSGGYEQFF. CDR3 DNA: TGCGCCAGCAGCTGGGGGACTAGCGGGGGTTATGAGCAGTTCTTC. The chain couples TRBV5-1 to TRBJ2-1; 14 bases fit TRBD2. Germline V gene data show CDR1 as SGHRS and CDR2 as YFSETQ. The junction had 4 bases not matched to a gene; V was cut back by 3 bases and J by 8 bases. This CDR3 region has 15 residues.

V is TRBV28 and J is TRBJ2-7; 7 nucleotides line up with TRBD2. This CDR3 has 14 residues. V was pared by 6 bases and J by 3 bases, with 8 bases of the junction left unmatched. Germline lookup yields CDR1 MDHEN and CDR2 SYDVKM. The CDR3 DNA is TGTGCCAGCAGGCCTGCTATAGCGGGCTACGAGCAGTACTTC. Translation gives CASRPAIAGYEQYF.

This clone was picked up a small number of times. This chain links TRBV9 with TRBJ1-6; D unresolved. V lost 1 base and J 3 bases, leaving 5 bases between the germline ends. CDR3 length: 14 amino acids. Germline-derived CDR1 and CDR2 are SGDLS and YYNGEE. The CDR3 loop is CASSVSVYNSPLHF. CDR3 nucleotide sequence: TGTGCCAGCAGCGTATCCGTCTATAATTCACCCCTCCACTTT.

The chain joins TRBV6-5 to TRBJ1-2; D is undetermined. The germline CDR1 and CDR2 sequences are MNHEY and SVGAGI. The CDR3 spans 14 residues. V was cut by 4 bases and J by 3 bases, with 12 bases left in between. The CDR3 protein is CASSFAGSYYGYTF. As DNA, the CDR3 is TGTGCCAGCAGTTTCGCCGGGTCCTACTATGGCTACACCTTC.

This clone has just one count. The chain is built from TRBV7-9 and TRBJ1-1, with TRBD1 matching 10 bases. CDR3 length: 15 amino acids. Germline V gene sequence: CDR1 SEHNR, CDR2 FQNEAQ (reference sequence). Losses at the gene ends were 5 bases for V and 5 bases for J; bases not matched to a gene: 8. The CDR3 loop is CASSPRQGAMTEAFF. CDR3 DNA: TGTGCCAGCAGCCCCAGACAGGGGGCGATGACTGAAGCTTTCTTT.

This chain joins TRBV29-1 and TRBJ2-7; the D gene is possibly TRBD1 (6 bases). The ends were cut back, 5 bases at V and 5 bases at J, with 28 bases in the middle. Germline V gene sequence: CDR1 SQVTM, CDR2 ANQGSEA. This CDR3 is built from 17 residues. This CDR3 reads CSVYTIYREFVVHEQYF. CDR3 nucleotides: TGCAGCGTTTACACCATATACAGGGAGTTTGTCGTCCACGAGCAGTACTTC.

The chain combines TRBV5-4 with TRBJ2-5; TRBD2 aligns across 7 bases. The CDR3 extends over 13 amino acids. V was clipped by 2 bases and J by 5 bases; unmatched bases: 3. Germline CDR1 reads SGHNT; CDR2 reads YYREEE (reference sequence). The CDR3 DNA sequence: TGTGCCAGCAGCTTATGGGGAGGGGAGACCCAGTACTTC. It translates to CASSLWGGETQYF.

The V and J genes are TRBV7-2 and TRBJ1-5, with D maybe TRBD1 (6 bases). V shed 6 bases and J shed 0 bases, with 9 bases lying between them. This CDR3 region has 14 residues. Germline V gene data show CDR1 as SGHTA and CDR2 as FQGNSA. The CDR3 sequence: CASSPDSSNQPQHF. CDR3 bases: TGTGCCAGCAGTCCGGACAGTAGCAATCAGCCCCAGCATTTT.